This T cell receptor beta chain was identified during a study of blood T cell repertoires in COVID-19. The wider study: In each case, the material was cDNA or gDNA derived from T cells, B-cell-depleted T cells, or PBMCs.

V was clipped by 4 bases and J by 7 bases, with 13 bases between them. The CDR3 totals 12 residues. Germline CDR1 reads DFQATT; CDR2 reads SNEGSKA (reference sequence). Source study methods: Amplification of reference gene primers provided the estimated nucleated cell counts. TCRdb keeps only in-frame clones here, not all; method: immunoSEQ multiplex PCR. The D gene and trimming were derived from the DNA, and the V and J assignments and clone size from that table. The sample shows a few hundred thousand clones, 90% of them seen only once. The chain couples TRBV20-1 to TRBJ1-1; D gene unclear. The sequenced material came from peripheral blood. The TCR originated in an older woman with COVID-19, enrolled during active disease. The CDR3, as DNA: TGCAGTGCTATTGATTACGGGGATGAAGCTTTCTTT. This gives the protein CSAIDYGDEAFF.